These 27 T cell receptor beta chains came from one sample sequenced in a study of blood T cell repertoires in COVID-19 (dated by TCRdb to the early 2020s). To prepare the library, the immunoSEQ multiplex PCR assay was applied. TCRdb obtained this table from immuneACCESS and retained in-frame rearrangements with V and J assigned. These tables miss some clones; where compared with another copy, unresolved V genes account for less than half of the shortfall, and the remainder is unexplained. This sample lists some 300,000 clones; roughly nine tenths were detected once. The ten largest clones take up over 8.5% of the sample. The sample consisted of PBMCs or T cells enriched from blood (not recorded which). These receptors originate from a woman in her twenties or thirties who had recovered from COVID-19.

J is TRBJ2-3 and V is TRBV19; D might be TRBD2 (6 bases). Trimming left V 6 bases short and J 2 bases short, with 15 bases between. The length of the CDR3 is 15 residues. The germline V gene encodes CDR1 LNHDA and CDR2 SQIVND (reference sequence). CDR3 nucleotide sequence: TGTGCCAGTAGCGGGGGACCGCCCCTCACAGATACGCAGTATTTT. This codes for CASSGGPPLTDTQYF.

The chain carries TRBV5-1 and TRBJ2-2, with TRBD2 as a possible D gene (5 bases). The CDR3 is 16 amino acids. V was cut by 0 bases and J by 10 bases, with 19 bases left in between. The germline CDR1 and CDR2 sequences are SGHRS and YFSETQ. The CDR3 nucleotides read TGCGCCAGCAGCTTGGAACGGGAAGCGTTCAAAGCGGAGCTGTTTTTT. Its translation is CASSLEREAFKAELFF. The variable domain in full, completed from reference TRBV5-1 and TRBJ2-2, reads KAGVTQTPRYLIKTRGQQVTLSCSPISGHRSVSWYQQTPGQGLQFLFEYFSETQRNKGNFPGRFSGRQFSNSRSEMNVSTLELGDSALYLCASSLEREAFKAELFFGEGSRLTVL.

The chain has TRBV19 and TRBJ2-3; 7 nucleotides line up with TRBD1. The CDR3 loop spans 16 amino acids. Germline V gene lookup returns CDR1 LNHDA and CDR2 SQIVND (reference sequence). J was trimmed by 0 bases and V by 6 bases; bases with no gene match: 9. Written as DNA, the CDR3 is TGTGCCAGTAGCGAACCCGGGACAGCAAGCACAGATACGCAGTATTTT. As protein: CASSEPGTASTDTQYF.

Concerning this clone itself: This sample includes further DNA sequences coding for the same CDR3. The V and J genes are TRBV29-1 and TRBJ2-2, with a possible D match to TRBD1 (6 bases). The CDR3 runs 14 residues. The germline V gene has CDR1 SQVTM and CDR2 ANQGSEA. The V end lost 4 bases, the J end lost 2 bases, and 11 bases lay between the germline ends. Here the CDR3 reads CSVVGQLNTGELFF. The CDR3 DNA sequence: TGCAGCGTTGTAGGACAGCTAAACACCGGGGAGCTGTTTTTT.

The rearrangement joins TRBV30 to TRBJ2-3; TRBD1 matches at 8 bases. The CDR3 has 15 residues. In germline, CDR1 is GTSNPN, CDR2 SVGIG (reference sequence). Losses at the gene ends were 2 bases for V and 3 bases for J; bases not matched to a gene: 7. The CDR3 sequence: CAWSPDREVTDTQYF. CDR3 DNA sequence: TGTGCCTGGAGTCCGGACAGGGAGGTAACAGATACGCAGTATTTT.

J is TRBJ2-7 and V is TRBV29-1; no reliable D call. V lost 1 base and J lost 3, with 13 bases in between. The CDR3 covers 14 residues. Germline CDR1 is SQVTM and CDR2 is ANQGSEA. The CDR3 protein is CSVEVESSHYEQYF. As DNA, the CDR3 is TGCAGCGTTGAAGTTGAGAGTTCGCACTACGAGCAGTACTTC.

V is TRBV28 and J is TRBJ1-5; D is ambiguous. Between the trimmed V and J ends, which lost 4 bases and 5 bases, there was a span of 15 bases. CDR1 is MDHEN and CDR2 is SYDVKM in the germline V gene. The CDR3 sequence is 15 residues long. CDR3 residues: CASSSGPGRDQPQHF. The CDR3 region has the DNA TGTGCCAGCAGTTCTGGTCCCGGGAGGGATCAGCCCCAGCATTTT.

The rearrangement links TRBV7-2 to TRBJ2-7; D is possibly TRBD2 (5 bases). This CDR3 has 14 amino acids. From germline, CDR1 is SGHTA and CDR2 FQGNSA. V was shortened by 5 bases and J by 4 bases, with 15 bases between the two germline ends. The CDR3: CASSVWEITYEQYF. CDR3 in DNA: TGTGCCAGCAGCGTATGGGAGATAACATACGAGCAGTACTTC.

The V and J genes are TRBV4-1 and TRBJ2-7, with TRBD1 as a possible D gene (7 bases). Germline V CDR1 and CDR2: MGHRA, YSYEKL. V lost 3 bases and J lost 4, with 16 bases in between. The CDR3 length is 15 residues. The CDR3 here is CASSHSRGDLYEQYF. The CDR3 nucleotides read TGCGCCAGCAGCCATAGCAGGGGGGATCTTTACGAGCAGTACTTC.

The rearrangement joins TRBV11-2 to TRBJ2-1, with 10 nucleotides matching TRBD1. The CDR3 sequence is 17 residues long. From germline, CDR1 is SGHAT and CDR2 FQNNGV. V gave up 5 bases and J gave up 2 bases; unmatched junction bases: 9. CDR3 sequence (DNA): TGTGCCAGCAGCACTTCGCCGGGACAGGGGCCCTACAATGAGCAGTTCTTC. Protein product: CASSTSPGQGPYNEQFF.

A few counts support this clone. The genes are TRBV11-2 and TRBJ2-5; D may be TRBD1 (5 bases). With 4 bases removed from V and 0 bases from J, the gap between germline ends came to 9 bases. The germline V gene encodes CDR1 SGHAT and CDR2 FQNNGV. The CDR3 is made up of 14 amino acids. The DNA for the CDR3 is TGTGCCAGCAGCTCCTACAGGAACCAAGAGACCCAGTACTTC. Amino acid sequence: CASSSYRNQETQYF.

The V and J genes are TRBV7-9 and TRBJ1-2; no clear D. Germline V gene data show CDR1 as SEHNR and CDR2 as FQNEAQ (reference sequence). V shed 1 base and J shed 4 bases, with 16 bases lying between them. There are 16 residues in the CDR3. The CDR3 DNA follows: TGTGCCAGCAGCTTAGGGTCGCCCGGGTCGCCCTATGGCTACACCTTC. This gives the protein CASSLGSPGSPYGYTF.

The V gene is TRBV19, the J gene TRBJ1-4; 10 bases match TRBD1. The CDR3 spans 14 residues. The V gene end was trimmed by 5 bases and the J gene end by 6 bases; junction bases not matched to a gene: 3. The germline V gene encodes CDR1 LNHDA and CDR2 SQIVND (reference sequence). In DNA, the CDR3 is TGTGCCAGTAGTTTCGGGACAGGGGATGAAAAACTGTTTTTT. It translates to CASSFGTGDEKLFF.

The chain is built from TRBV28 and TRBJ2-7; possibly TRBD2 for D (6 bases). The CDR3 has 13 amino acids. Between the trimmed V and J ends, which lost 8 bases and 2 bases, there was a span of 13 bases. Germline values: CDR1 MDHEN, CDR2 SYDVKM. The CDR3 sequence: CASQRDSPYEQYF. In nucleotides, the CDR3 is TGTGCCAGCCAACGGGACTCCCCCTACGAGCAGTACTTC.

This chain connects TRBV28 to TRBJ1-5; perhaps TRBD1 as D (5 bases). CDR3 size: 15 residues. The germline CDR1 and CDR2 sequences are MDHEN and SYDVKM. Deletions cut 4 bases from V and 5 bases from J, with 15 bases between. CDR3 coding DNA: TGTGCCAGCAGTTCCTCCGGGGGACGTTATCAGCCCCAGCATTTT. It specifies CASSSSGGRYQPQHF.

The chain couples TRBV18 to TRBJ2-3, with D unclear. V was trimmed by 3 bases and J by 4 bases, leaving 8 bases between them. The CDR3 totals 13 residues. Germline V gives CDR1 KGHSH, CDR2 LQKENI. The CDR3 DNA reads as TGTGCCAGCTCACCCCCGGAGTCAGATACGCAGTATTTT. It codes for CASSPPESDTQYF.

The sample holds a few counts of this clone. This chain connects TRBV19 to TRBJ1-5; 10 bases align to TRBD1. This CDR3 contains 17 residues. V lost 0 bases to trimming and J lost 6 bases; unmatched junction nucleotides: 8. Germline-derived CDR1 and CDR2 are LNHDA and SQIVND (reference sequence). Here the CDR3 DNA reads TGTGCCAGTAGTATAGACCTGGGACAGGGGAACAGTCAGCCCCAGCATTTT. It encodes CASSIDLGQGNSQPQHF.

This chain uses TRBV4-1 with TRBJ1-3; TRBD1 might be the D (6 bases). V shed 0 bases and J shed 4 bases, with 13 bases lying between them. Per germline, CDR1 MGHRA and CDR2 YSYEKL. The CDR3 runs to 16 residues. The CDR3 protein is CASSQESGARGNTIYF. CDR3 DNA: TGCGCCAGCAGCCAAGAGTCAGGGGCGAGGGGAAACACCATATATTTT.

This chain connects TRBV14 to TRBJ2-5; 7 bases are shared with TRBD1. V shed 3 bases, J shed 7 bases, and the junction held 5 bases outside the gene matches. This CDR3 contains 13 residues. In germline, CDR1 is SGHDN, CDR2 FVKESK. Here the CDR3 DNA reads TGTGCCAGCAGCCAGACAGGGCAGGGGACCCAGTACTTC. Translation: CASSQTGQGTQYF.

This clone occurred once. The chain employs TRBV6-5 and TRBJ2-3; D gene ambiguous. Germline V lookup: CDR1 MNHEY, CDR2 SVGAGI. The CDR3 is 10 amino acids. The V gene lost 6 bases and the J gene lost 6 bases, with 4 bases spanning the gap. The CDR3, as DNA: TGTGCCAGCAGGGCCGATACGCAGTATTTT. Its protein product is CASRADTQYF.

This chain links TRBV25-1 with TRBJ1-3; TRBD1 is a possible D gene (5 bases). This CDR3 is 16 amino acids long. Trimming stripped 3 bases from V and 0 bases from J, with 12 bases between. In germline, CDR1 is MGHDK, CDR2 SYGVNS. Here the CDR3 DNA reads TGTGCCAGCAGTGACCAGGGAACCCGCTCTGGAAACACCATATATTTT. This codes for CASSDQGTRSGNTIYF. Full variable domain (rest looked up from reference TRBV25-1 and TRBJ1-3): EADIYQTPRYLVIGTGKKITLECSQTMGHDKMYWYQQDPGMELHLIHYSYGVNSTEKGDLSSESTVSRIRTEHFPLTLESARPSHTSQYLCASSDQGTRSGNTIYFGEGSWLTVV.

The chain joins TRBV4-1 to TRBJ1-6; 7 nucleotides match TRBD1. CDR3 size: 16 residues. Germline V CDR1 and CDR2: MGHRA, YSYEKL. Losses at the gene ends were 4 bases for V and 4 bases for J; bases not matched to a gene: 7. Written as DNA, the CDR3 is TGCGCCAGCAGCCGATTTCCGGGACAGTATAATTCACCCCTCCACTTT. Protein product: CASSRFPGQYNSPLHF.

As regards this clone: Other DNA sequences in the sample encode the same CDR3. The chain is built from TRBV27 and TRBJ2-7, with D hard to call. The CDR3 spans 13 residues. Germline V CDR1 and CDR2: MNHEY, SMNVEV (reference sequence). Trimming took off 3 bases at V and 1 base at J, with 7 bases between the two ends. The CDR3 is CASSFPGSYEQYF. CDR3 nucleotides: TGTGCCAGCAGTTTCCCCGGTTCCTACGAGCAGTACTTC.

CDR3 nucleotide sequence: TGTGCCAGCAGCGCCTTTAGCGGGAGAAGCGACAATGAGCAGTTCTTC. It encodes CASSAFSGRSDNEQFF. J is TRBJ2-1 and V is TRBV27; 9 bases are shared with TRBD2. The length of the CDR3 is 16 residues. With 6 bases clipped from V and 5 bases from J, the junction kept 11 bases outside the gene matches. Germline V lookup: CDR1 MNHEY, CDR2 SMNVEV (reference sequence).

The chain uses TRBV5-4 and TRBJ1-2, with D tentatively TRBD1 (5 bases). Trimming stripped 2 bases from V and 4 bases from J, with 15 bases between. Germline V CDR1 and CDR2: SGHNT, YYREEE (reference sequence). The CDR3 is 15 residues long. The CDR3: CASSFVGALSYGYTF. CDR3 DNA sequence: TGTGCCAGCAGCTTTGTAGGGGCCCTTTCCTATGGCTACACCTTC.

This clone showed up just a few times. The chain uses TRBV27 and TRBJ2-7, with TRBD1 as a possible D gene (6 bases). V lost 4 bases and J 5 bases, leaving 15 bases between the germline ends. Germline lookup yields CDR1 MNHEY and CDR2 SMNVEV (reference sequence). CDR3 size: 14 residues. DNA of the CDR3: TGTGCCAGCAGTTCGACAGGATCTAGAGACGAGCAGTACTTC. It yields the protein CASSSTGSRDEQYF.

The chain is built from TRBV15 and TRBJ2-4; 12 nucleotides agree with TRBD1. Germline values: CDR1 LNHNV, CDR2 YYDKDF (reference sequence). V lost 1 base, J lost 7 bases, and 2 bases stayed unmatched. The CDR3 is made up of 15 amino acids. The CDR3 bases are TGTGCCACCAGCAGAGGGGGACAGGGGGCGAACATTCAGTACTTC. Encoded protein: CATSRGGQGANIQYF. Full variable domain (outside the CDR3, taken from reference TRBV15 and TRBJ2-4): DAMVIQNPRYQVTQFGKPVTLSCSQTLNHNVMYWYQQKSSQAPKLLFHYYDKDFNNEADTPDNFQSRRPNTSFCFLDIRSPGLGDTAMYLCATSRGGQGANIQYFGAGTRLSVL.